The 10 T cell receptor beta chains in this list originate from one sample, sequenced in a study of blood T cell repertoires in COVID-19. The method was immunoSEQ multiplex PCR; TCRdb's version includes in-frame clones alone and lacks a portion of them. The sample has 250,000 to 350,000 clones, roughly 86% seen once; the top ten hold 7.8%. Material for sequencing was peripheral blood. Every receptor here comes from a woman aged 45-59 years who had recovered from COVID-19.

J is TRBJ2-7 and V is TRBV6-6; 8 bases line up with TRBD1. V shed 1 base, J shed 5 bases, and the junction held 10 bases outside the gene matches. This CDR3 has 16 amino acids. Germline V gene sequence: CDR1 MNHNY, CDR2 SVGAGI (reference sequence). The CDR3 reads CASSYFGQGELDEQYF. Written as DNA, the CDR3 is TGTGCCAGCAGTTACTTTGGACAGGGAGAACTAGACGAGCAGTACTTC.

The chain has TRBV7-2 and TRBJ2-7, with 12 bases fitting TRBD2. Per the germline V gene, CDR1 is SGHTA and CDR2 is FQGNSA. There are 16 residues in the CDR3. The V segment lost 5 bases and the J segment 0 bases; nucleotides outside the gene matches: 5. The CDR3: CASSRTSGDPSYEQYF. In DNA form, the CDR3 reads TGTGCCAGCAGCCGGACTAGCGGGGACCCCTCCTACGAGCAGTACTTC.

The V gene is TRBV13, the J gene TRBJ2-3; no reliable D call. CDR1 is PRHDT, CDR2 FYEKMQ, per germline (reference sequence). Trimming took off 6 bases at V and 5 bases at J, with 9 bases between the two ends. CDR3 size: 12 residues. CDR3 region: CASSFFVDTQYF. The CDR3 coding sequence is TGTGCCAGCAGTTTCTTTGTAGATACGCAGTATTTT. Together with reference TRBV13 and TRBJ2-3, the CDR3 gives the full variable domain: AAGVIQSPRHLIKEKRETATLKCYPIPRHDTVYWYQQGPGQDPQFLISFYEKMQSDKGSIPDRFSAQQFSDYHSELNMSSLELGDSALYFCASSFFVDTQYFGPGTRLTVL.

This chain links TRBV27 with TRBJ2-5; 7 nucleotides match TRBD1. V gave up 6 bases and J gave up 3 bases; unmatched junction bases: 7. In germline, CDR1 is MNHEY, CDR2 SMNVEV (reference sequence). The CDR3 length is 14 residues. CDR3: CASRTRQGEETQYF. CDR3 in DNA: TGTGCCAGCAGAACGCGACAGGGAGAAGAGACCCAGTACTTC.

The CDR3 is CASSLQGQGGNEQYF. The CDR3 DNA is TGTGCCAGCAGCTTGCAGGGACAGGGGGGTAACGAGCAGTACTTC. The chain combines TRBV5-4 with TRBJ2-7; 11 nucleotides agree with TRBD1. CDR3 length: 15 amino acids. Per the germline V gene, CDR1 is SGHNT and CDR2 is YYREEE (reference sequence). The V gene end was trimmed by 1 base and the J gene end by 5 bases; junction bases not matched to a gene: 5.

The V gene is TRBV30, the J gene TRBJ1-2, with 9 bases aligning to TRBD1. V lost 2 bases, J lost 7 bases, and 11 bases stayed unmatched. The length of the CDR3 is 15 residues. The germline V gene has CDR1 GTSNPN and CDR2 SVGIG (reference sequence). The CDR3 region has the DNA TGTGCCTGGAGTAAGGGACAGGGCTCCCTAGGTGGCTACACCTTC. Protein sequence: CAWSKGQGSLGGYTF.

This chain joins TRBV10-3 and TRBJ1-2; no reliable D call. Germline V gene lookup returns CDR1 ENHRY and CDR2 SYGVKD. The CDR3 spans 15 residues. Trimming took off 4 bases at V and 0 bases at J, with 12 bases between the two ends. In DNA, the CDR3 is TGTGCCATCAGTGTGCCGGAGGGAACTAACTATGGCTACACCTTC. It is translated as CAISVPEGTNYGYTF.

The rearrangement links TRBV11-2 to TRBJ2-1; TRBD2 aligns across 11 bases. The CDR3 sequence is 16 residues long. Looked up from germline, CDR1 is SGHAT and CDR2 is FQNNGV. The V gene end was trimmed by 4 bases and the J gene end by 6 bases; junction bases not matched to a gene: 8. This chain's CDR3 is CASSSRTTSGVNEQFF. The CDR3 region has the DNA TGTGCCAGCAGCTCGCGTACGACTAGCGGGGTCAATGAGCAGTTCTTC.

CDR3 sequence reads: CASSSRPFRGNDNEQFF. CDR3 nucleotide sequence: TGTGCCAGCAGTTCCCGCCCGTTCAGGGGAAATGACAATGAGCAGTTCTTC. The V and J genes are TRBV6-2 or TRBV6-3 and TRBJ2-1; possibly TRBD1 for D (6 bases). The germline V and J ends were trimmed by 4 bases and 5 bases, with 21 bases remaining between them. The CDR3 spans 17 residues. Germline V gene lookup returns CDR1 MNHEY and CDR2 SVGEGT.

This chain links TRBV28 with TRBJ2-3, with 8 bases aligning to TRBD2. This CDR3 has 15 residues. Germline V gene sequence: CDR1 MDHEN, CDR2 SYDVKM. V shed 4 bases and J 1 base; nucleotides not matched to a gene: 4. For the CDR3, the DNA is TGTGCCAGCAGTTCGCGGGGGGTTCGCACAGATACGCAGTATTTT. The encoded protein is CASSSRGVRTDTQYF.